This T cell receptor (beta chain) was found in a study of blood T cell repertoires in COVID-19. Whole-study context: From the United States, Italy and Spain came samples of acute and convalescent COVID-19. PBMCs, B-cell-depleted T cells, or T cells provided the cDNA or gDNA that made up the material.

In the source study's methods: Amplification from reference gene primers served as the basis for estimated nucleated cell counts. Measured with immunoSEQ multiplex PCR; TCRdb has only the in-frame clones, and not every one. V and J calls and clone size come straight from that table; D and trimming were deduced from the DNA. The sample carries 300,000 to 350,000 clones, nearly 90% recorded once. Participants were aged roughly 18 to 90 years from around 25 US areas. The clonotype was recovered from a woman in her late teens or twenties with acute COVID-19. Sequenced material: PBMCs or T cells enriched from blood (not recorded which).

In DNA form, the CDR3 reads TGTGCCAGCAGTCCAGGGGGCGAGCAGTACTTC. It codes for CASSPGGEQYF. The V call is TRBV7-9, the J call TRBJ2-7, with 7 nucleotides matching TRBD1. Per the germline V gene, CDR1 is SEHNR and CDR2 is FQNEAQ (reference sequence). With 6 bases clipped from V and 6 bases from J, the junction kept 2 bases outside the gene matches. The CDR3 has 11 amino acids.